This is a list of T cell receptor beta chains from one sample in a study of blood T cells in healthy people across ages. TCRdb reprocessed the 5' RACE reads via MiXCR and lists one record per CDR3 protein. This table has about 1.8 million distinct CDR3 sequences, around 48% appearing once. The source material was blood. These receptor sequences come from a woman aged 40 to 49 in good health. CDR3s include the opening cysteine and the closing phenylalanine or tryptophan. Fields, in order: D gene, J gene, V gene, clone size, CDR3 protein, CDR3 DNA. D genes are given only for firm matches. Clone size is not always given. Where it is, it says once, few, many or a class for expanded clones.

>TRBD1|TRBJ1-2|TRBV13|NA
CASSLDRGTGGYTF
TGTGCCAGCAGCTTGGACAGGGGGACGGGGGGCTACACCTTC
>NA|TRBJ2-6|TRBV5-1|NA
CASSLALSSGANVPTF
TGCGCCAGCAGCTTGGCGCTGAGCTCTGGGGCCAACGTCCCGACTTTC
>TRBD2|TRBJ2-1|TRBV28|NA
CASSLRRGGRYNEQFF
TGTGCCAGCAGTTTACGGCGGGGGGGCCGATACAATGAGCAGTTCTTC
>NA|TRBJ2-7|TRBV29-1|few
CSVGRGSSYEQYF
TGCAGCGTGGGTAGGGGGTCCTCCTACGAGCAGTACTTC
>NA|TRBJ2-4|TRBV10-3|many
CAIRSGEHENIQYF
TGTGCCATCAGATCGGGAGAACACGAAAACATTCAGTACTTC
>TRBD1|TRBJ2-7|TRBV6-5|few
CASSLTGLDEQYF
TGTGCCAGCAGTTTGACAGGGTTGGACGAGCAGTACTTC
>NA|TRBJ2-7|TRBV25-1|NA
CASSEFRGRSGEQYF
TGTGCCAGCAGTGAATTCAGGGGAAGGTCGGGCGAGCAGTACTTC
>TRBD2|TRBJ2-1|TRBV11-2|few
CASSLISGGGSSYNEQFF
TGTGCCAGCAGCTTAATTAGCGGGGGGGGAAGCTCCTACAATGAGCAGTTCTTC
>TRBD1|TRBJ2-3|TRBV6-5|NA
CASSYDRGLEYF
TGTGCCAGCAGTTACGACAGGGGGCTTGAGTATTTT
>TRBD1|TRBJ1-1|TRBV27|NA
CASSKGTGRNTEAFF
TGTGCCAGCAGTAAGGGGACAGGGCGGAACACTGAAGCTTTCTTT
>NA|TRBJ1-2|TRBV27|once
CASSWGEHYGYTF
TGTGCCAGCAGTTGGGGGGAGCACTATGGCTACACCTTC
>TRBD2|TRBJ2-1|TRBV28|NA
CASRQRLAGYNEQFF
TGTGCCAGCAGGCAAAGACTAGCGGGTTACAATGAGCAGTTCTTC
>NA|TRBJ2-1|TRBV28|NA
CANSFGGPDNEQFF
TGTGCCAACAGCTTCGGGGGGCCGGACAATGAGCAGTTCTTC
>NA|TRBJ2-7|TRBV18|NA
CASSPRGDSSYEQYF
TGTGCCAGCTCACCACGGGGGGACAGCTCCTACGAGCAGTACTTC
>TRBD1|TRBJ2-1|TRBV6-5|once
CVSSKLTGGRDDEQFF
TGTGTCAGCAGTAAGTTGACAGGGGGCCGGGACGATGAGCAGTTCTTC
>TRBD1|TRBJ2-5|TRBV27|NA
CASMDRGETQYF
TGTGCCAGCATGGACAGGGGGGAGACCCAGTACTTC
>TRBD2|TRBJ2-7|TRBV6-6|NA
CASSYPSGGREAQYF
TGTGCCAGCAGTTACCCTAGCGGGGGGCGGGAGGCCCAGTACTTC
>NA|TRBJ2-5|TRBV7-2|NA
CASSFSGDVNEQYF
TGTGCCAGCAGCTTTTCGGGGGATGTGAATGAGCAGTACTTC
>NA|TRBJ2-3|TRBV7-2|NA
CASRRLWADTQYF
TGTGCCAGCAGGCGGCTTTGGGCAGATACGCAGTATTTT
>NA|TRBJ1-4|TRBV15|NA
CATSRGAANEKLFF
TGTGCCACCAGCAGAGGGGCGGCTAATGAAAAACTGTTTTTT
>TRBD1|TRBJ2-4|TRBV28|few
CASSTFWTGGLDIQYF
TGTGCCAGCAGTACCTTTTGGACAGGGGGGTTGGACATTCAGTACTTC
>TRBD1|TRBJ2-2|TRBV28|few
CASSRTGEDTGELFF
TGTGCCAGCAGCCGGACAGGGGAAGACACCGGGGAGCTGTTTTTT
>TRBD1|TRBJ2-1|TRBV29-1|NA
CSVDGTASFYNEQFF
TGCAGCGTTGACGGGACAGCGAGCTTCTACAATGAGCAGTTCTTC
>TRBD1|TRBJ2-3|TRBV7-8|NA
CASISREPGQDSDTQYF
TGTGCCAGCATAAGCAGAGAGCCGGGACAGGATTCAGATACGCAGTATTTT
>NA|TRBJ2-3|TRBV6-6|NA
CASSSPREVADTQYF
TGTGCCAGCAGTTCTCCCCGAGAAGTGGCAGATACGCAGTATTTT
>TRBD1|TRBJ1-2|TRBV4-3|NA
CASSQHRGYYGYTF
TGCGCCAGCAGCCAACACAGGGGTTACTATGGCTACACCTTC
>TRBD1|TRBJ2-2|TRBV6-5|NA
CASSYSGHGTAIANTGELFF
TGTGCCAGCAGTTACTCAGGACATGGGACAGCGATCGCGAACACCGGGGAGCTGTTTTTT
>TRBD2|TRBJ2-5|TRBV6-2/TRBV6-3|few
CASSYSLLAGGFYNEQYF
TGTGCCAGCAGTTACTCCCTCCTAGCGGGGGGATTCTACAATGAGCAGTACTTC